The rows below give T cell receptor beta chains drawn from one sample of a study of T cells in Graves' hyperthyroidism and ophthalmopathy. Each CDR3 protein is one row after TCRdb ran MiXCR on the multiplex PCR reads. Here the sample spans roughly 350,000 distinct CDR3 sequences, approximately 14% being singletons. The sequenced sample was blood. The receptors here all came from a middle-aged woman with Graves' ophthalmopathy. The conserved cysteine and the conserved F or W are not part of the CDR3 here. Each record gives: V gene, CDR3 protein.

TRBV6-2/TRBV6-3,ASGYRQARETQY
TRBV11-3,ASSLGLRLQDTQY
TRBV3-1,ASSPYLGLTLF
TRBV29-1,SVTYTPHEQY
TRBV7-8,ASSLVTAQPQH
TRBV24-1,ATRKDGTIGTEAF
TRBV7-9,ASSSHGQGTPLH
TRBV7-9,ASSLRYGSFWAQRAEQY
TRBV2,ASSEARSYGNEQF
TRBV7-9,ASSSTTPYEQY
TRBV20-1,SASNLGLAGGTDTQY
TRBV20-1,SARDGRVVYEQY
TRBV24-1,ATSEFRQDSRYT
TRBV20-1,SARGVRGMNTEAF
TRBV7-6,ASSFGGYGSPLH
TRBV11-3,ASSLVAGPYGYT
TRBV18,ASSPSQSQETQY
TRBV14,ASSLNDRGSLYEQY
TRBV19,ASSYTVTGTYGYT
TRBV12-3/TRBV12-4,ASSLRLAGANTGELF
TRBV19,ASSIGPGRLSGYT
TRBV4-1,ASSPQQTDNEQF
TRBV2,ASSPGLAGGSTDTQY
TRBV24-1,ATSDLLRPGQGTYEQY
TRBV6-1,ASRLYISYEQY
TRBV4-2,ASSPMGGGDSSTDTQY
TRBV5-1,ASSLESANYGYT
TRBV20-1,SASSGLADPGEQY
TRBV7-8,ASSPRREGAGELF
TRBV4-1,ASRDVGGRKETQY
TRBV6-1,ASRTSAALRQLYSYEQY
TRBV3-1,ASSQGRAPDTEAF
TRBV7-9,ASSTTQGWGEKLF
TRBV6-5,ASSYGATGYGYT
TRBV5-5,ASHNQGASYNEQF
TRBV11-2,ASSSTGTLQETQY
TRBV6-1,ASRPMTGSYGYT
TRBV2,ASSFKQGAAEAL
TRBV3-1,ASSHGVDQPQH
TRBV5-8,ASSPGLGASQPQH
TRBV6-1,ASSFDRDHQPQH
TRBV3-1,ASSQELRGGYT
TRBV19,ASRNRGEPQH
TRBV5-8,ASSLDAAYNEQF